Listed here are 25 T cell receptor beta chains from one sample, sequenced in a study of cytomegalovirus exposure and HLA in healthy donors. Here immunoSEQ multiplex PCR was the method, and the copy in TCRdb shows in-frame clones only, minus some. The table lists 150,000 or so clones, roughly 84% of them singletons. Input material: PBMCs. These receptors were taken from a human donor in good health.

The J gene is TRBJ1-4, the V gene TRBV5-4; D is unresolved. CDR1 SGHNT and CDR2 YYREEE come from the germline V gene (reference sequence). Trimming removed 0 bases from V and 10 bases from J, with 10 bases in between. This CDR3 contains 13 residues. The CDR3 region is CASSLVESTKLFF. The CDR3 coding sequence is TGTGCCAGCAGCTTGGTGGAGTCCACAAAACTGTTTTTT. The whole variable domain, filled in from reference TRBV5-4 and TRBJ1-4, reads ETGVTQSPTHLIKTRGQQVTLRCSSQSGHNTVSWYQQALGQGPQFIFQYYREEENGRGNFPPRFSGLQFPNYSSELNVNALELDDSALYLCASSLVESTKLFFGSGTQLSVL.

The chain uses TRBV5-4 and TRBJ2-1; 13 bases line up with TRBD2. Germline assignment: CDR1 SGHNT and CDR2 YYREEE (reference sequence). Unmatched junction bases numbered 12, after V lost 3 bases and J lost 6 bases. The CDR3 runs to 18 residues. The CDR3 DNA sequence: TGTGCCAGCAGCTCGGCGGGACTAGCGGGGCTCAAAGGCAATGAGCAGTTCTTC. Translating it yields CASSSAGLAGLKGNEQFF.

The gene calls are TRBV6-5 and TRBJ1-2; 7 bases are shared with TRBD1. Germline-derived CDR1 and CDR2 are MNHEY and SVGAGI. V gave up 5 bases and J gave up 3 bases; unmatched junction bases: 3. The CDR3 covers 13 residues. The chain's CDR3 is CASSGQEYYGYTF. Here the CDR3 DNA reads TGTGCCAGCAGTGGACAGGAGTACTATGGCTACACCTTC.

The genes are TRBV19 and TRBJ1-4; D unclear. The CDR3 contains 14 residues. Looked up from germline, CDR1 is LNHDA and CDR2 is SQIVND (reference sequence). The V and J ends lost 4 bases and 0 bases respectively, with 6 bases between them. CDR3 region: CASSTSATNEKLFF. The CDR3 nucleotides are TGTGCCAGTAGTACATCAGCAACTAATGAAAAACTGTTTTTT. Combining the CDR3 with reference TRBV19 and TRBJ1-4 gives the whole variable domain DGGITQSPKYLFRKEGQNVTLSCEQNLNHDAMYWYRQDPGQGLRLIYYSQIVNDFQKGDIAEGYSVSREKKESFPLTVTSAQKNPTAFYLCASSTSATNEKLFFGSGTQLSVL.

This rearrangement joins TRBV6-1 to TRBJ1-2, with D tentatively TRBD1 (5 bases). This CDR3 contains 15 residues. From germline, CDR1 is MNHNS and CDR2 SASEGT. V was clipped by 6 bases and J by 4 bases, with 18 bases between them. CDR3 coding DNA: TGTGCCAGCAGCTCGATCCAGGGATTGGGCTATGGCTACACCTTC. Translating gives CASSSIQGLGYGYTF.

The chain has TRBV27 and TRBJ2-7, with D possibly matching TRBD2 (6 bases). The germline gives CDR1 MNHEY, CDR2 SMNVEV (reference sequence). CDR3 size: 17 residues. V was clipped by 6 bases and J by 6 bases, with 27 bases between them. The CDR3 region is CASRPSRLVNPLGEQYF. The CDR3 nucleotides read TGTGCCAGCAGGCCGTCCCGACTAGTCAATCCCCTTGGCGAGCAGTACTTC.

This clone was seen more than once but under ten times. The rearrangement links TRBV9 to TRBJ2-1, with 11 bases matching TRBD2. Germline V gene lookup returns CDR1 SGDLS and CDR2 YYNGEE. The junction had 6 bases not matched to a gene; V was cut back by 3 bases and J by 4 bases. The CDR3 is made up of 16 amino acids. CDR3 region: CASSARLAGSYNEQFF. The CDR3 nucleotides are TGTGCCAGCAGCGCCAGACTAGCGGGGTCTTACAATGAGCAGTTCTTC.

This chain uses TRBV6-5 with TRBJ2-7, with TRBD2 matching over 9 bases. CDR1 and CDR2 from the germline V gene are MNHEY and SVGAGI. J lost 4 bases, V lost 7 bases, and 5 bases had no gene match. The CDR3 is 13 residues long. The CDR3 DNA sequence: TGTGCCAGCACTGGGACTAGCCATTACGAGCAGTACTTC. This gives the protein CASTGTSHYEQYF.

In this sample, this clone turned up a few times. This rearrangement joins TRBV7-9 to TRBJ1-2; the D is unclear. From germline, CDR1 is SEHNR and CDR2 FQNEAQ (reference sequence). Trimming removed 5 bases at V and 10 bases at J, with 11 bases between. The CDR3 loop spans 11 amino acids. CDR3 coding DNA: TGTGCCAGCAGCCTTGACATGTACTACACCTTC. Translating it yields CASSLDMYYTF. Combining the CDR3 with reference TRBV7-9 and TRBJ1-2 gives the whole variable domain DTGVSQNPRHKITKRGQNVTFRCDPISEHNRLYWYRQTLGQGPEFLTYFQNEAQLEKSRLLSDRFSAERPKGSFSTLEIQRTEQGDSAMYLCASSLDMYYTFGSGTRLTVV.

The chain links TRBV7-2 to TRBJ2-7; weak D call: TRBD2 (6 bases). Germline loops: CDR1 SGHTA, CDR2 FQGNSA. The CDR3 loop spans 15 amino acids. The germline V and J ends were trimmed by 3 bases and 4 bases, with 16 bases remaining between them. This chain's CDR3 is CASSLGRGPHYEQYF. CDR3 DNA sequence: TGTGCCAGCAGCTTGGGGCGGGGCCCTCATTACGAGCAGTACTTC.

The chain carries TRBV30 and TRBJ2-1; no reliable D call. This CDR3 has 16 amino acids. Germline values: CDR1 GTSNPN, CDR2 SVGIG (reference sequence). V dropped 0 bases and J dropped 0 bases, with 12 bases sitting between them. The CDR3 sequence: CAWSVAPSPSYNEQFF. As DNA, the CDR3 is TGTGCCTGGAGTGTAGCCCCTAGTCCCTCCTACAATGAGCAGTTCTTC.

CDR3 nucleotides: TGTGCCAGCAGTTATGTGGAAGCGGAGCCCACAGATACGCAGTATTTT. Its protein product is CASSYVEAEPTDTQYF. The chain couples TRBV28 to TRBJ2-3; D is perhaps TRBD2 (5 bases). This CDR3 region has 16 residues. In germline, CDR1 is MDHEN, CDR2 SYDVKM. Trimming pared 4 bases from V and 2 bases from J, leaving 16 bases between.

The V and J genes are TRBV25-1 and TRBJ2-3; no reliable D call. V shed 1 base and J shed 5 bases, with 13 bases lying between them. This CDR3 has 15 residues. Germline V lookup: CDR1 MGHDK, CDR2 SYGVNS. The CDR3 loop is CASSEFETPGDTQYF. For the CDR3, the DNA is TGTGCCAGCAGTGAATTCGAGACACCAGGAGATACGCAGTATTTT.

The chain is built from TRBV27 and TRBJ1-3; D is uncertain. The CDR3 consists of 18 residues. V was trimmed by 0 bases and J by 0 bases, leaving 15 bases between them. The germline V gene encodes CDR1 MNHEY and CDR2 SMNVEV (reference sequence). The CDR3 is CASSLSMEGLVSGNTIYF. The CDR3, as DNA: TGTGCCAGCAGTTTATCGATGGAGGGTTTAGTCTCTGGAAACACCATATATTTT.

The chain carries TRBV5-5 and TRBJ1-1; tentative D call: TRBD1 (5 bases). V shed 4 bases and J shed 0 bases, with 10 bases lying between them. CDR3 length equals 14 residues. Germline loops: CDR1 SGHKS, CDR2 YYEKEE (reference sequence). The CDR3 loop reads CASSRQYMNTEAFF. CDR3 sequence (DNA): TGTGCCAGCAGCCGACAGTACATGAACACTGAAGCTTTCTTT.

The chain couples TRBV11-2 to TRBJ2-7; TRBD2 matches 7 bases. Per germline, CDR1 SGHAT and CDR2 FQNNGV. Unmatched junction bases numbered 5, after V lost 3 bases and J lost 3 bases. This CDR3 contains 14 residues. CDR3 protein: CASSFAAGNYEQYF. CDR3 coding DNA: TGTGCCAGCAGCTTTGCAGCGGGAAACTACGAGCAGTACTTC.

The chain is built from TRBV30 and TRBJ1-1; 11 bases line up with TRBD1. Trimming removed 8 bases from V and 5 bases from J; junction bases left unmatched: 19. The CDR3 runs to 17 residues. Germline loops: CDR1 GTSNPN, CDR2 SVGIG (reference sequence). The CDR3, as DNA: TGTGCCCGAGGACAGGGGGCTCTCCGAGGCAAGAGGACTGAAGCTTTCTTT. Its translation is CARGQGALRGKRTEAFF. The whole variable domain, filled in from reference TRBV30 and TRBJ1-1, reads SQTIHQWPATLVQPVGSPLSLECTVEGTSNPNLYWYRQAAGRGLQLLFYSVGIGQISSEVPQNLSASRPQDRQFILSSKKLLLSDSGFYLCARGQGALRGKRTEAFFGQGTRLTVV.

The genes are TRBV6-6 and TRBJ2-7; maybe TRBD2 (5 bases). This CDR3 contains 14 residues. The germline V gene encodes CDR1 MNHNY and CDR2 SVGAGI (reference sequence). Trimming left V 8 bases short and J 5 bases short, with 19 bases between. The CDR3 protein is CASCIGSGFHEQYF. The CDR3 nucleotides are TGTGCCAGCTGTATAGGTTCGGGGTTCCACGAGCAGTACTTC.

The chain links TRBV4-1 to TRBJ1-4; 9 bases agree with TRBD1. From germline, CDR1 is MGHRA and CDR2 YSYEKL. Trimming at V came to 3 bases and at J to 6 bases, leaving 5 bases not matched to a gene. CDR3 length equals 15 residues. CDR3 in amino acids: CASSQTGTGHEKLFF. CDR3 DNA sequence: TGCGCCAGCAGCCAGACCGGGACAGGGCATGAAAAACTGTTTTTT.

This clone was picked up one time. This sequence joins TRBV5-1 and TRBJ1-4; 8 bases are shared with TRBD1. This CDR3 comprises 14 residues. CDR1 and CDR2 (germline): SGHRS, YFSETQ. Germline trimming cut 4 bases from V and 8 bases from J; bases unmatched to any gene: 7. In DNA, the CDR3 is TGCGCCAGCAGCCCAGGGGGCGCTGAAGAAAAACTGTTTTTT. Its translation is CASSPGGAEEKLFF.

Only one count was recorded for this clone. The rearrangement uses TRBV14 and TRBJ2-7, with D tentatively TRBD2 (5 bases). The CDR3 is 14 residues long. The V end was cut by 4 bases, the J end by 5 bases, with 15 bases between. CDR1 and CDR2 (germline): SGHDN, FVKESK. The CDR3, as DNA: TGTGCCAGCAGCCTTGTCCTCGGGGTCCACGAGCAGTACTTC. Its protein is CASSLVLGVHEQYF.

This rearrangement joins TRBV29-1 to TRBJ2-6, with a tentative D call TRBD2 (6 bases). V dropped 1 base and J dropped 2 bases, with 12 bases sitting between them. This CDR3 comprises 16 residues. Germline values: CDR1 SQVTM, CDR2 ANQGSEA. CDR3 sequence: CSVEGSGRTGANVLTF. CDR3 bases: TGCAGCGTTGAAGGATCAGGGAGGACTGGGGCCAACGTCCTGACTTTC.

This clone was seen more than once but under ten times. The V gene is TRBV10-3, the J gene TRBJ1-1; weak D call: TRBD1 (6 bases). CDR3 length: 13 amino acids. Germline CDR1 ENHRY, CDR2 SYGVKD. The ends were cut back, 4 bases at V and 5 bases at J, with 11 bases in the middle. CDR3 sequence reads: CAISGGGETEAFF. The CDR3, as DNA: TGTGCCATCAGTGGCGGGGGCGAGACTGAAGCTTTCTTT.

The V call is TRBV6-5, the J call TRBJ1-1, with D perhaps TRBD1 (6 bases). The CDR3 totals 13 residues. V lost 6 bases to trimming and J lost 6 bases, with 14 bases between them. The V gene's germline CDR1 is MNHEY and CDR2 SVGAGI. The CDR3 DNA is TGTGCCAGCAGAGCGACAGGCTACTCTGAAGCTTTCTTT. This gives the protein CASRATGYSEAFF.

This chain links TRBV28 with TRBJ2-1, with 12 bases that match TRBD2. CDR3 length: 23 amino acids. The V and J ends lost 2 bases and 7 bases, in that order; junction bases with no gene match: 27. The germline V gene has CDR1 MDHEN and CDR2 SYDVKM. CDR3 DNA sequence: TGTGCCAGCAGTTTAAAACTTTCGATCTTCTTCCTCCAGACTAGCGGGAGCGAGAATGAGCAGTTCTTC. Translation gives CASSLKLSIFFLQTSGSENEQFF.